This T cell receptor beta chain was observed in a study of cytomegalovirus exposure and HLA in healthy donors. General observations from the study: Versus the roughly 670-donor mean, an Asian-associated ancestry cluster reportedly showed fewer N-insertions in a later analysis.

A remark on this clone: Its matching antigen is unknown.

Trimming at V came to 6 bases and at J to 10 bases, leaving 5 bases not matched to a gene. There are 11 residues in the CDR3. Germline V gene lookup returns CDR1 SQVTM and CDR2 ANQGSEA. The PCR made use of 60 Vbeta and 13 Jbeta primers. Libraries were prepared by immunoSEQ multiplex PCR; TCRdb keeps only in-frame clonotypes and omits some of them. In the table there are 120,000 to 150,000 clones, approximately 72% of which are singletons. V gene TRBV29-1 combines with J gene TRBJ2-1, with 8 bases lining up with TRBD2. The receptor was derived from a woman in her sixties in good health and CMV-seronegative. The sample was PBMCs. CDR3 protein: CSVTAGGEQFF. CDR3 DNA: TGCAGCGTGACTGCGGGAGGCGAGCAGTTCTTC.